This T cell receptor beta chain was sequenced for a study of siplizumab effects on memory and regulatory T cells. Study findings and constraints: Memory cells seemed less diverse than naive T cells, which also seemed major contributors to the alloresponse. Only a minority of proliferating CD4+ or CD8+ clones had an assignable naive or memory phenotype, with roughly 75-96% lacking one.

Clones were read by immunoSEQ multiplex PCR, and TCRdb kept only the in-frame ones, dropping some. The sample shows over 85,000 clones, about 94% of them seen only once. About this clone: Antigen unknown.

V was clipped by 2 bases and J by 5 bases, with 13 bases between them. CDR1 and CDR2 (germline): MDHEN, SYDVKM. The CDR3 sequence is 15 residues long. This sequence joins TRBV28 and TRBJ2-1, with D possibly being TRBD1 (5 bases). Input material: CD4+ T cells sorted from blood. The TCR was taken from a human donor in good health. DNA of the CDR3: TGTGCCAGCAGTTTAGAAGGGGCTGGGAACAATGAGCAGTTCTTC. Translation: CASSLEGAGNNEQFF.